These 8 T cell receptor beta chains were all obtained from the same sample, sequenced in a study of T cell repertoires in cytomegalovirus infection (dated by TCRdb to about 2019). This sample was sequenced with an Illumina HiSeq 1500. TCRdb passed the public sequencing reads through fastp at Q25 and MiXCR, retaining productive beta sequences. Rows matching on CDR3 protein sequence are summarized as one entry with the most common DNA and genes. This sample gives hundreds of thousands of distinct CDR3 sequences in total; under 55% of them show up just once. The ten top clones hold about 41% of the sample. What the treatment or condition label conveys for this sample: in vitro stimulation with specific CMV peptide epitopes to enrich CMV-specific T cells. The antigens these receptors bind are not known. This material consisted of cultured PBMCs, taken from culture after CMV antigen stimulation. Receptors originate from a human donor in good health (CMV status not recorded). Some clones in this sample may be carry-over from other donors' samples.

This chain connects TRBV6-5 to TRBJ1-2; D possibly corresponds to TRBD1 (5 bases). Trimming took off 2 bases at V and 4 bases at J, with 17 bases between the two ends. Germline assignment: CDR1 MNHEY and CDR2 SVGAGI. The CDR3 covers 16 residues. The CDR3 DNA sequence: TGTGCCAGCAGTTACGGTGACGGACAAATGGGCTATGGCTACACCTTC. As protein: CASSYGDGQMGYGYTF.

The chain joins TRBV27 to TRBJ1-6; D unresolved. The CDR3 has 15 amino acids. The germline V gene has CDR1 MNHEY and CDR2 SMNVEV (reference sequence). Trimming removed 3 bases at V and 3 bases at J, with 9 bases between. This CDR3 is CASSFRPVYNSPLHF. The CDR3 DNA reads TGTGCCAGCAGTTTTCGACCGGTCTATAATTCACCCCTCCACTTT.

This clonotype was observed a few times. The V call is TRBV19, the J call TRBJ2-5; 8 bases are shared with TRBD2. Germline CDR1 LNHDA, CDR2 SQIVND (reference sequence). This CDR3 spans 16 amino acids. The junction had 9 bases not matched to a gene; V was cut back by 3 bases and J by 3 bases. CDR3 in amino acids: CASSMWYPTSEETQYF. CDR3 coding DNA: TGTGCCAGTAGTATGTGGTACCCGACTAGCGAAGAGACCCAGTACTTC.

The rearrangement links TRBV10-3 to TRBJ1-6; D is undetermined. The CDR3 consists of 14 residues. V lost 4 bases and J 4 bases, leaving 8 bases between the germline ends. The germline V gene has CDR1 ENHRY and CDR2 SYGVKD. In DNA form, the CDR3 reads TGTGCCATCAGTGGGTACAATTATAATTCACCCCTCCACTTT. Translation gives CAISGYNYNSPLHF.

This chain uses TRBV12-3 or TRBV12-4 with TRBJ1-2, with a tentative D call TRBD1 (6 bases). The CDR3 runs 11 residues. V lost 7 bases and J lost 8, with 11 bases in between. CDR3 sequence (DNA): TGTGCCAGCAAAACAGGGTTCGGCTACACCTTC. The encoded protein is CASKTGFGYTF.

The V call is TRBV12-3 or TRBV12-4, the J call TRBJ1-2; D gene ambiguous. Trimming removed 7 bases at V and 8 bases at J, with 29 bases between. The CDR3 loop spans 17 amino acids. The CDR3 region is CASNTMALALLQSGYTF. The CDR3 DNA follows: TGTGCCAGCAATACAATGGCCTTGGCTCTCCTACAGAGCGGCTACACCTTC.

Written as DNA, the CDR3 is TGTGCCAGCAGAGGACTGTCTCGCAATCAGCCCCAGCATTTT. Protein product: CASRGLSRNQPQHF. The chain uses TRBV28 and TRBJ1-5; no firm D call. This CDR3 spans 14 amino acids. V was shortened by 6 bases and J by 2 bases, with 11 bases between the two germline ends. Germline CDR1 MDHEN, CDR2 SYDVKM.

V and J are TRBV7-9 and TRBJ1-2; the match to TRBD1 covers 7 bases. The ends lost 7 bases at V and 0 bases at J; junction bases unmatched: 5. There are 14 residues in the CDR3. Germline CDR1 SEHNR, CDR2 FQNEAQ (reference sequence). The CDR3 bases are TGTGCCAGCACCTGGACAGGAGCTAACTATGGCTACACCTTC. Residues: CASTWTGANYGYTF.